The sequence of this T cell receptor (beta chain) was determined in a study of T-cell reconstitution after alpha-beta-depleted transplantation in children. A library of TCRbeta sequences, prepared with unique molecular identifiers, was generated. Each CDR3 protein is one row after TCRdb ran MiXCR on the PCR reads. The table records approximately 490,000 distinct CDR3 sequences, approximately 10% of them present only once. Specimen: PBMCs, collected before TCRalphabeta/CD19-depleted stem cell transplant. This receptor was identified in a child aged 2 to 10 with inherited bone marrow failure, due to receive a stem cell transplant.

The CDR3 here is CASSISTWPWEDTQYF. CDR3 bases: TGTGCCAGCAGCATCAGTACATGGCCCTGGGAAGATACGCAGTATTTT. The chain couples TRBV5-5 to TRBJ2-3; D gene uncertain. This CDR3 has 16 residues. Trimming left V 4 bases short and J 5 bases short, with 20 bases between. Germline assignment: CDR1 SGHKS and CDR2 YYEKEE (reference sequence).